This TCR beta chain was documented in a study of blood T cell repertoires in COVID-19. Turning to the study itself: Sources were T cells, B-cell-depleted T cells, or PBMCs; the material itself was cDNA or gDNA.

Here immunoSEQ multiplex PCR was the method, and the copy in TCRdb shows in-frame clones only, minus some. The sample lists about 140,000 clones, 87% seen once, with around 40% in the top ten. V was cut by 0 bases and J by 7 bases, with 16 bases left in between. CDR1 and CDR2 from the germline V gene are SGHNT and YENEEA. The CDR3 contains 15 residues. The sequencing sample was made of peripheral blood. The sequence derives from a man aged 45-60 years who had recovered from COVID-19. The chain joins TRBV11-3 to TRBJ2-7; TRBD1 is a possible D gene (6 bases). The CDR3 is CASSLDGRDIGEQYF. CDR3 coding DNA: TGTGCCAGCAGCTTAGACGGCAGGGACATAGGGGAGCAGTACTTC.